This TCR beta chain was captured in a study of shared clonotypes between healthy human individuals. Profiling relied on immunoSEQ multiplex PCR, and the TCRdb table lists in-frame clones only, not all of them. The table lists about 450,000 clones, approximately 79% of them singletons, with over 9.5% in the top ten. The CDR3 sequence is 15 residues long. V lost 8 bases and J lost 4; bases outside the gene matches: 11. Germline CDR1 is ENHRY and CDR2 is SYGVKD. The TCR originated in a woman aged 40 to 49 in good health. Some clones in this sample may be carry-over from other donors' samples. The chain is built from TRBV10-3 and TRBJ2-5; 9 bases agree with TRBD2. Sequenced sample: PBMCs. Written as DNA, the CDR3 is TGTGCCATCGGGGTGATAGCGGGAGATGGAGAGACCCAGTACTTC. This sequence encodes CAIGVIAGDGETQYF.